The next 21 T cell receptor beta chains were all read from a single sample in a study of T cells in severe cutaneous drug reactions. The iRepertoire multiplex PCR system with TCR subtype-specific primers built both bulk and single-cell libraries. TCRdb re-called the multiplex PCR reads and gives one entry per CDR3 protein, without DNA. The data show 6,500 to 7,500 distinct CDR3 sequences, and the top ten clones hold approximately 31%. The donors had carbamazepine-induced Stevens-Johnson syndrome or toxic epidermal necrolysis. Sequenced sample: cells from a skin blister. The source of these receptors is a human donor with toxic epidermal necrolysis, a severe cutaneous drug reaction.

The chain joins TRBV12-3 or TRBV12-4 to TRBJ2-6; TCRdb names TRBD1, which stays unverified in the absence of DNA. The CDR3 length is 17 residues. CDR3: CAIKRRLETAGANVLTF.

The V and J genes are TRBV10-1 and TRBJ2-1; the D call of TRBD1 rests on TCRdb alone, since no DNA is present to check it. CDR1 and CDR2 (germline): WNHNN, SYGVQD (reference sequence). This CDR3 region has 17 residues. This CDR3 reads CASSDPGSGATYNEQFF.

This sequence joins TRBV7-2 and TRBJ1-1; absent DNA, TCRdb's TRBD1 call cannot be checked. The CDR3 sequence is 15 residues long. Germline V lookup: CDR1 SGHTA, CDR2 FQGNSA. This CDR3 is CASSPSGGMNTEAFF.

The rearrangement joins TRBV11-2 to TRBJ2-5; TCRdb indicates TRBD1, and absent DNA this call remains unverified. The CDR3 is 14 residues long. The germline V gene has CDR1 SGHAT and CDR2 FQNNGV. The chain's CDR3 is CASSFFQGVETQYF.

The J gene is TRBJ2-7, the V gene TRBV20-1; TCRdb reports TRBD2, a call that lacks DNA to check it against. In germline, CDR1 is DFQATT, CDR2 SNEGSKA (reference sequence). The CDR3 extends over 13 amino acids. The CDR3 here is CSAIGGLSYEQYF.

J is TRBJ2-1 and V is TRBV7-2; the TRBD2 assignment by TCRdb is unverifiable without DNA. Per germline, CDR1 SGHTA and CDR2 FQGNSA. The CDR3 loop spans 15 amino acids. This CDR3 is CASSLSRGLYNEQFF. Full variable domain (rest looked up from reference TRBV7-2 and TRBJ2-1): GAGVSQSPSNKVTEKGKDVELRCDPISGHTALYWYRQSLGQGLEFLIYFQGNSAPDKSGLPSDRFSAERTGGSVSTLTIQRTQQEDSAVYLCASSLSRGLYNEQFFGPGTRLTVL.

The rearrangement links TRBV16 to TRBJ1-2. In germline, CDR1 is KGHSY, CDR2 FQNENV. CDR3 size: 12 residues. The CDR3 protein is CAGSRDTYGYTF.

This sequence joins TRBV2 and TRBJ2-7; TCRdb designates TRBD1, a call that cannot be tested without DNA. The CDR3 is made up of 12 amino acids. Germline V gives CDR1 SNHLY, CDR2 FYNNEI. The CDR3 reads CAIRVPSYEQYF.

The rearrangement joins TRBV13 to TRBJ1-6. The germline V gene has CDR1 PRHDT and CDR2 FYEKMQ (reference sequence). The CDR3 spans 12 residues. CDR3: CASSLGRSPLHF.

The gene calls are TRBV5-1 and TRBJ1-1; absent DNA, TCRdb's TRBD1 call cannot be checked. The germline CDR1 and CDR2 sequences are SGHRS and YFSETQ. The CDR3 is made up of 14 amino acids. The CDR3 sequence is CASRGGQGGTEAFF. Full variable domain (rest looked up from reference TRBV5-1 and TRBJ1-1): KAGVTQTPRYLIKTRGQQVTLSCSPISGHRSVSWYQQTPGQGLQFLFEYFSETQRNKGNFPGRFSGRQFSNSRSEMNVSTLELGDSALYLCASRGGQGGTEAFFGQGTRLTVV.

This clonotype counts as medium-sized by frequency. The chain couples TRBV6-2 or TRBV6-3 to TRBJ2-1; TCRdb gives TRBD1 as the D gene, but with no DNA this cannot be confirmed. Germline V lookup: CDR1 MNHEY, CDR2 SVGEGT. CDR3 length equals 12 residues. The CDR3 sequence: CASSIDRREQFF.

This chain joins TRBV7-3 and TRBJ2-1. The CDR3 consists of 13 residues. Germline values: CDR1 SGHTA, CDR2 FQGTGA. CDR3 residues: CASSLTVLGKQFF.

The chain employs TRBV20-1 and TRBJ2-3; as DNA is missing, the TRBD1 call by TCRdb cannot be tested. The germline V gene encodes CDR1 DFQATT and CDR2 SNEGSKA (reference sequence). This CDR3 has 14 amino acids. The CDR3 is CSARFRGGVYTQYF.

V and J are TRBV4-3 and TRBJ2-7. The length of the CDR3 is 14 residues. Germline V gene data show CDR1 as LGHNA and CDR2 as YSLEER. This chain's CDR3 is CASSQGLGIYEQYF.

The V gene is TRBV3-1, the J gene TRBJ1-6. Germline lookup yields CDR1 LGHDT and CDR2 YNNKEL (reference sequence). CDR3 size: 12 residues. Here the CDR3 reads CASSQSDSPLHF.

This chain joins TRBV5-8 and TRBJ2-7; TCRdb lists TRBD1, though no DNA is available to test this call. CDR1 SGHTS and CDR2 YDEGEE come from the germline V gene. This CDR3 region has 15 residues. CDR3 protein: CASSLDRGQSYEQYF.

V gene TRBV28 combines with J gene TRBJ1-3. Germline lookup yields CDR1 MDHEN and CDR2 SYDVKM. The CDR3 has 13 amino acids. This chain's CDR3 is CASSLGPDETIYF.

The V call is TRBV29-1, the J call TRBJ2-1; with no DNA, the TCRdb D assignment of TRBD2 cannot be verified. The CDR3 is 16 residues long. Germline CDR1 and CDR2: SQVTM and ANQGSEA. The CDR3 here is CSARPTSGRAYNEQFF.

In terms of frequency, this clonotype is medium-sized (0.01 to 0.1%). V usage is TRBV9 and J usage is TRBJ2-6; TCRdb lists TRBD1, though no DNA is available to test this call. The length of the CDR3 is 18 residues. Per the germline V gene, CDR1 is SGDLS and CDR2 is YYNGEE. This CDR3 is CASSVKDRGPSGANVLTF.

The CDR3 spells CASSPMSTDTQYF. V and J are TRBV13 and TRBJ2-3. This CDR3 region has 13 residues. Germline CDR1 is PRHDT and CDR2 is FYEKMQ (reference sequence).

The chain joins TRBV7-9 to TRBJ1-1; TCRdb reports TRBD1, a call that lacks DNA to check it against. This CDR3 contains 14 residues. CDR1 and CDR2 from the germline V gene are SEHNR and FQNEAQ (reference sequence). The CDR3 sequence is CASSSGQGTTEAFF. Full variable domain (missing parts from reference TRBV7-9 and TRBJ1-1): DTGVSQNPRHKITKRGQNVTFRCDPISEHNRLYWYRQTLGQGPEFLTYFQNEAQLEKSRLLSDRFSAERPKGSFSTLEIQRTEQGDSAMYLCASSSGQGTTEAFFGQGTRLTVV.